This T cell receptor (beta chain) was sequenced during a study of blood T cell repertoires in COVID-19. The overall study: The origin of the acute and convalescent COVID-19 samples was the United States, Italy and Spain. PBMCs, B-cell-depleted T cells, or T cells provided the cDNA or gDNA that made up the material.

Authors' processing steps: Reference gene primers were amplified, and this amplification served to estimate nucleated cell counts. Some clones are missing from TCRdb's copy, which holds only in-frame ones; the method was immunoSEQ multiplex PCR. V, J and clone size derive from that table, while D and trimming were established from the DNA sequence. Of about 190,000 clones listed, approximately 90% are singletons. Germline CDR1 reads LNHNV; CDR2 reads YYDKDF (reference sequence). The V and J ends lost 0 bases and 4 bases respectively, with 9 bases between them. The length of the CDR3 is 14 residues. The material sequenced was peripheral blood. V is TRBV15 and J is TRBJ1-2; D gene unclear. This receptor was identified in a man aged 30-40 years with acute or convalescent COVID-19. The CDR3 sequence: CATSRELYSYGYTF. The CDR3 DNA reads TGTGCCACCAGCAGAGAGTTGTACAGCTATGGCTACACCTTC.